This T cell receptor (beta chain) was obtained from a study of shared clonotypes between healthy human individuals. Study-level background: Three plates were used per donor for CD4 naive, three for CD4 memory, two for CD8 naive and one for CD8 memory.

Only in-frame clones appear in the TCRdb table, and some are missing; sequencing was by immunoSEQ multiplex PCR. The sample lists millions of clones, 80% to 95% occurring once. From germline, CDR1 is SGHRS and CDR2 YFSETQ. This CDR3 spans 19 amino acids. V was trimmed by 4 bases and J by 0 bases, leaving 23 bases between them. This clone was found once. Sequencing was done on a sample of naive CD4+ T cells from PBMCs. The subset is: CD45RA+ positively selected. The sequence was obtained from a man between 18 and 35 years old in good health. Some clones in this sample may be carry-over from other donors' samples. The rearrangement uses TRBV5-1 and TRBJ2-4, with D possibly TRBD2 on 6 matching bases. CDR3 DNA: TGCGCCAGCAGCCATACTAGCACTACTGCGGGACTAGCCAAAAACATTCAGTACTTC. Amino acids: CASSHTSTTAGLAKNIQYF.